One and the same sample provided the 4 T cell receptor beta chains below, sequenced in a study of blood T cell repertoires in COVID-19. Assay: immunoSEQ multiplex PCR; the TCRdb copy retains only in-frame clones and omits some. The sample includes about 260,000 clones, roughly 84% of them seen just once. The material sequenced was peripheral blood. The source of these receptors is a man aged 55 to 70 with acute or convalescent COVID-19.

The CDR3 coding sequence is TGTGCCAGTAGTCCCGACAGGGACACCTACGAGCAGTACTTC. It specifies CASSPDRDTYEQYF. The chain joins TRBV19 to TRBJ2-7, with 7 bases matching TRBD1. The CDR3 is 14 residues long. Trimming at V came to 5 bases and at J to 2 bases, leaving 6 bases not matched to a gene. The germline gives CDR1 LNHDA, CDR2 SQIVND (reference sequence).

This clone was counted only a few times. The chain uses TRBV15 and TRBJ2-5; 11 positions match TRBD2. CDR1 and CDR2 from the germline V gene are LNHNV and YYDKDF (reference sequence). This CDR3 is built from 17 residues. The V gene end was trimmed by 3 bases and the J gene end by 5 bases; junction bases not matched to a gene: 11. The CDR3 region is CATSSEIAGGPGETQYF. CDR3 sequence (DNA): TGTGCCACCAGCAGTGAAATAGCGGGGGGGCCCGGGGAGACCCAGTACTTC.

This clone was detected only a few times. J is TRBJ2-7 and V is TRBV4-2, with D perhaps TRBD2 (6 bases). The germline V gene has CDR1 LGHNA and CDR2 YNFKEQ. This CDR3 region has 16 residues. The germline V and J ends were trimmed by 0 bases and 6 bases, with 18 bases remaining between them. The CDR3 sequence: CASSQDLRETRVEQYF. CDR3 in DNA: TGTGCCAGCAGCCAAGATCTAAGGGAGACTAGGGTCGAGCAGTACTTC.

This chain uses TRBV27 with TRBJ2-1, with D hard to call. The ends were cut back, 0 bases at V and 6 bases at J, with 6 bases in the middle. The CDR3 is 13 amino acids. The germline V gene has CDR1 MNHEY and CDR2 SMNVEV (reference sequence). DNA of the CDR3: TGTGCCAGCAGTTTATCGACGGGCAATGAGCAGTTCTTC. It yields the protein CASSLSTGNEQFF.